The rows below give T cell receptor beta chains drawn from one sample of a study of OX40 agonist ivuxolimab in advanced cancers. Using immunoSEQ multiplex PCR, the repertoire was profiled, and TCRdb retains in-frame clones only, with some absent. The sample holds roughly 24,000 clones; more than 75% are singletons and the top ten take over 20%. Sequenced material: CD4+ or CD8+ T cells sorted from blood, taken in a trial of the OX40 agonist ivuxolimab. The receptor set was obtained from an adult with an advanced solid tumor such as melanoma, head and neck, liver or kidney cancer. CDR3s include the opening cysteine and the closing phenylalanine or tryptophan. Each record gives: clone size, CDR3 length, V gene, J gene, D gene, CDR3 DNA, CDR3 protein. A D gene is named only where the DNA matches it firmly. Clone size, where shown, is once, few, many, or a class for clones that have expanded.

NA	12	TRBV7-9	TRBJ2-7	NA	TGTGCCAGCAGCCTGGACACATACGAGCAGTACTTC	CASSLDTYEQYF
NA	16	TRBV11-2	TRBJ2-7	TRBD1	TGTGCCAGCAGCGTAGGGACAGCGACACTGGGTTACGAGCAGTACTTC	CASSVGTATLGYEQYF
NA	16	TRBV9	TRBJ1-2	TRBD1	TGTGCCAGCAGCTCAGCGGGACAGCCTCTCCCCTATGGCTACACCTTC	CASSSAGQPLPYGYTF
NA	15	TRBV28	TRBJ2-7	TRBD1	TGTGCCAGCAGTTTAATACCGGGACAGGCCTACGAGCAGTACTTC	CASSLIPGQAYEQYF
NA	13	TRBV27	TRBJ1-2	TRBD1	TGTGCCAGCATTGGCCCAGGGGGCAATGGCTACACCTTC	CASIGPGGNGYTF
NA	12	TRBV5-5	TRBJ2-7	NA	TGTGCCAGCAGCTCGACCTCCTACGAGCAGTACTTC	CASSSTSYEQYF
NA	19	TRBV21-1	TRBJ2-1	NA	TGTGCCAGCAGCAAAGTGGCGACTAGCGGGAGGGCCGGCCACAATGAGCAGTTCTTC	CASSKVATSGRAGHNEQFF
NA	17	TRBV2	TRBJ2-7	TRBD2	TGTGCCAGCAGGTCGCTAGCGGAAGAGAAGAGGCCCTACGAGCAGTACTTC	CASRSLAEEKRPYEQYF
NA	13	TRBV5-1	TRBJ2-7	NA	TGCGCCAGCAGCTGGGCGATAGCAGAAGAGCAGTACTTC	CASSWAIAEEQYF
once	13	TRBV6-4	TRBJ1-5	NA	TGTGCCAGCAGTGAAACCGTGGGACAGCCCCAGCATTTT	CASSETVGQPQHF
few	14	TRBV5-4	TRBJ2-5	NA	TGTGCCAGCAGCTCACCGTGGGCCCAAGAGACCCAGTACTTC	CASSSPWAQETQYF
NA	16	TRBV4-3	TRBJ1-1	NA	TGCGCCAGCAGCCCTTCCACCGGGACCTTTGACACTGAAGCTTTCTTT	CASSPSTGTFDTEAFF
many	16	TRBV7-9	TRBJ2-2	NA	TGTGCCAGCAAGGGGGTTATCAGGACAGCGAACGGGGAGCTGTTTTTT	CASKGVIRTANGELFF
NA	14	TRBV19	TRBJ2-1	NA	TGTGCCAGTAGTCGTCGAGATCGACGGAATGAGCAGTTCTTC	CASSRRDRRNEQFF
NA	16	TRBV5-6	TRBJ1-5	NA	TGTGCCAGCAGCTTGGGGGTCACAGTTAGCAATCAGCCCCAGCATTTT	CASSLGVTVSNQPQHF
NA	16	TRBV6-1	TRBJ2-3	NA	TGTGCCAGCAGTGAAGGGCGGACCACTAGCACAGATACGCAGTATTTT	CASSEGRTTSTDTQYF
few	15	TRBV28	TRBJ2-7	TRBD2	TGTGCCAGCAGGTTCGTCCCGCTAGCGGGAGAAGAGCAGTACTTC	CASRFVPLAGEEQYF
NA	15	TRBV5-1	TRBJ1-2	NA	TGCGCCAGCAGCTTCACGACAGCCTCTAACTATGGCTACACCTTC	CASSFTTASNYGYTF
NA	15	TRBV6-1	TRBJ1-5	NA	TGTGCCAGCCGATTAGACTCGGGGGGCAATCAGCCCCAGCATTTT	CASRLDSGGNQPQHF
NA	13	TRBV27	TRBJ2-7	NA	TGTGCCAGCAGTTTGACAGGCCTGGACGAGCAGTACTTC	CASSLTGLDEQYF
hyperexpanded	19	TRBV2	TRBJ2-3	TRBD2	TGTGCCAGCAGATTATCCGGGACTAGCGGGGGGGCCGATTTAGATACGCAGTATTTT	CASRLSGTSGGADLDTQYF
NA	14	TRBV7-9	TRBJ2-1	TRBD2	TGTGCCAGCAGAACTAGCGGCAACTACAATGAGCAGTTCTTC	CASRTSGNYNEQFF
once	15	TRBV10-1	TRBJ2-1	TRBD2	TGCGCCAGCAGGAAGGGGACTAGCGGGGACAATGAGCAGTTCTTC	CASRKGTSGDNEQFF
NA	18	TRBV28	TRBJ2-6	NA	TGTGCCAGCAGTTCCCCCCAGGGGCCCAACTCTGGGGCCAACGTCCTGACTTTC	CASSSPQGPNSGANVLTF
NA	17	TRBV10-1	TRBJ1-4	TRBD1	TGCGCCAGCAGTGGGGGACAGGGCCTTGCAACTAATGAAAAACTGTTTTTT	CASSGGQGLATNEKLFF
NA	13	TRBV19	TRBJ2-3	TRBD2	TGTGCCACCCAGCGGAGCGGGGCAGATACGCAGTATTTT	CATQRSGADTQYF
NA	14	TRBV6-6	TRBJ1-1	TRBD1	TGTGCCAGCAGTCACGACAGGGTATGGCCTGAAGCTTTCTTT	CASSHDRVWPEAFF
NA	15	TRBV9	TRBJ1-4	NA	TGTGCCAGCAGCGGAGAAGCTGCAACTAATGAAAAACTGTTTTTT	CASSGEAATNEKLFF
NA	12	TRBV2	TRBJ1-1	TRBD1	TGTGCCCGAATAGACAGGGACACTGAAGCTTTCTTT	CARIDRDTEAFF
NA	18	TRBV5-1	TRBJ2-2	TRBD1	TGCGCCAGCAGCTGGCCTCTTGGACAGGAAAGGAACACCGGGGAGCTGTTTTTT	CASSWPLGQERNTGELFF
NA	13	TRBV11-2	TRBJ1-2	NA	TGTGCCAGCACCGAGGGTGCCTCCTATGGCTACACCTTC	CASTEGASYGYTF
NA	16	TRBV16	TRBJ1-4	TRBD1	TGTGCCAGCAGCTATGCTTTCCGGACAGGGCGGTTGAAACTGTTTTTT	CASSYAFRTGRLKLFF
NA	13	TRBV29-1	TRBJ1-2	NA	TGCAGCACGATTCCATACCAACGACGGGGCTACACCTTC	CSTIPYQRRGYTF
NA	13	TRBV19	TRBJ2-1	NA	TGTGCCAGTAGTATTGCAGGCTACAATGAGCAGTTCTTC	CASSIAGYNEQFF
NA	15	TRBV6-4	TRBJ2-3	NA	TGTGCCAGCAGTGACCTCCCGGGGAGCACAGATACGCAGTATTTT	CASSDLPGSTDTQYF
NA	12	TRBV2	TRBJ2-1	NA	TGTGCCAGCGGGATGTCCTACAATGAGCAGTTCTTC	CASGMSYNEQFF
few	16	TRBV7-9	TRBJ2-1	TRBD2	TGTGCCAGCAGCTTAGGGGCTGCGGGAGATGTCCATGAGCAGTTCTTC	CASSLGAAGDVHEQFF
NA	17	TRBV9	TRBJ1-1	TRBD1	TGTGCCAGCAGCGTAGAAGGGACAGGGAAGGGGAGCACTGAAGCTTTCTTT	CASSVEGTGKGSTEAFF
NA	14	TRBV6-6	TRBJ2-7	NA	TGTGCCAGCAGTTACGGGGTAGGGGTCTACGAGCAGTACTTC	CASSYGVGVYEQYF
once	13	TRBV6-5	TRBJ2-7	NA	TGTGCCAGCCCTGGACTTAGCTCCTACGAGCAGTACTTC	CASPGLSSYEQYF
NA	10	TRBV11-2	TRBJ1-1	NA	TGTGCTTCGGGGGTTACTGAAGCTTTCTTT	CASGVTEAFF
few	15	TRBV28	TRBJ2-1	NA	TGTGCCAGCAGTGTAGGAGCGGGGACAGACAATGAGCAGTTCTTC	CASSVGAGTDNEQFF
NA	14	TRBV9	TRBJ2-7	NA	TGTGCCAGCAGCGTAGAGACCCAGGGCTACGAGCAGTACTTC	CASSVETQGYEQYF
NA	14	TRBV5-6	TRBJ1-1	NA	TGTGCCAGCAGCTTGGGCTACTGGGGCACTGAAGCTTTCTTT	CASSLGYWGTEAFF
NA	16	TRBV21-1	TRBJ2-7	NA	TGTGCCAGCAGCGACAACGGAGGGACTAGCGGGGTCGAGCAGTACTTC	CASSDNGGTSGVEQYF
NA	14	TRBV7-9	TRBJ2-2	NA	TGTGCCAGCAGCTTATCACAGGCCCCCGGGGAGCTGTTTTTT	CASSLSQAPGELFF